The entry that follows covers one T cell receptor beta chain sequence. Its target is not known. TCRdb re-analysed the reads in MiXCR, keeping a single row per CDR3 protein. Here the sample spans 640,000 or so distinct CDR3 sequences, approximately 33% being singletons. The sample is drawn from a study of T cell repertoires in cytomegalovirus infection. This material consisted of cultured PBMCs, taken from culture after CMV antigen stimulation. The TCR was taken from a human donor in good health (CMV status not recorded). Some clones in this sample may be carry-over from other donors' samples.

The CDR3 here is CASSSKTSGGVSDTQYF. The CDR3 DNA sequence: TGTGCCAGCAGCTCGAAGACTAGCGGGGGGGTCTCAGATACGCAGTATTTT. The rearrangement joins TRBV7-2 to TRBJ2-3; 14 positions agree with TRBD2. The CDR3 is 17 amino acids. CDR1 SGHTA and CDR2 FQGNSA come from the germline V gene. The trim removed 4 bases at V and 4 bases at J, leaving 7 bases unmatched.